What follows describes a single T cell receptor (beta chain). The target antigen is unknown. Time point described: baseline pretreatment blood. Treatment given: 15 Gy SBRT to primary tumor, nephrectomy 4 weeks later. After SBRT, blood was collected at 2 and 4 weeks, plus baseline. These data come from a study of radiation and T cells in renal cell carcinoma. Study as a whole: Nephrectomy followed 15 Gy stereotactic body radiation by 4 weeks. Study-level points and caveats: From baseline, blood top tumor clonotypes peaked at 2 weeks post-radiation.

Trimming took off 0 bases at V and 0 bases at J, with 16 bases between the two ends. CDR3 length: 18 amino acids. Germline V gene sequence: CDR1 SGHTA, CDR2 FQGNSA. Only in-frame clones appear in the TCRdb table, and some are missing; sequencing was by immunoSEQ multiplex PCR. The sample has over 120,000 clones, about 88% seen once. This sample comprised blood, obtained from a patient whose treatment included radiotherapy and nephrectomy. The chain combines TRBV7-2 with TRBJ2-3; D unclear. The origin of this receptor is a woman aged 45-60 years with renal cell carcinoma. The CDR3 loop is CASSLAPSGITSTDTQYF. As DNA, the CDR3 is TGTGCCAGCAGCTTAGCGCCCAGTGGCATCACTAGCACAGATACGCAGTATTTT.